Presented here are 9 T cell receptor beta chains from one specimen sequenced in a study of blood T cell repertoires in COVID-19. This table comes from immunoSEQ multiplex PCR, and its TCRdb copy is limited to in-frame clones, with some not included. Of 150,000 to 200,000 clones in the sample, about 88% were seen once. Sequences were obtained from peripheral blood. Receptors originate from a human donor in a cohort sampled during active COVID-19.

This clone appeared once. This rearrangement joins TRBV27 to TRBJ2-7; a weak D match, TRBD2 (6 bases). V gave up 5 bases and J gave up 1 base, with 9 bases separating them. CDR1 MNHEY and CDR2 SMNVEV come from the germline V gene (reference sequence). The CDR3 has 13 amino acids. The CDR3 DNA reads as TGTGCCAGCAGTCGGAGGGGATCCTACGAGCAGTACTTC. Residues: CASSRRGSYEQYF.

The chain is built from TRBV5-1 and TRBJ2-2; 7 bases are a match to TRBD2. CDR3 length equals 15 residues. V lost 3 bases, J lost 3 bases, and 5 bases stayed unmatched. The germline V gene has CDR1 SGHRS and CDR2 YFSETQ. The CDR3, as DNA: TGCGCCAGCAGCTCGGCTAGCGGATACACCGGGGAGCTGTTTTTT. It specifies CASSSASGYTGELFF.

V is TRBV12-3 or TRBV12-4 and J is TRBJ1-1; D is ambiguous. This CDR3 contains 12 residues. The V gene lost 7 bases and the J gene lost 3 bases, with 9 bases spanning the gap. CDR3 DNA sequence: TGTGCCAGCACTAATAGATACACTGAAGCTTTCTTT. Protein: CASTNRYTEAFF.

This sequence joins TRBV6-1 and TRBJ2-2; D might be TRBD2 (5 bases). Trimming shortened V by 0 bases and J by 5 bases, and 13 bases separated the two germline ends. Germline CDR1 and CDR2: MNHNS and SASEGT. There are 16 residues in the CDR3. CDR3 region: CASSEAERRGTGELFF. CDR3 DNA sequence: TGTGCCAGCAGTGAAGCAGAGAGGCGAGGGACCGGGGAGCTGTTTTTT.

The chain is built from TRBV6-6 and TRBJ1-4, with 7 positions matching TRBD1. This CDR3 spans 13 amino acids. The junction had 8 bases not matched to a gene; V was cut back by 11 bases and J by 5 bases. Germline V gene lookup returns CDR1 MNHNY and CDR2 SVGAGI (reference sequence). CDR3 sequence: CAVRKDRNEKLFF. CDR3 DNA: TGTGCCGTTAGGAAGGACAGGAATGAAAAACTGTTTTTT.

The chain carries TRBV15 and TRBJ1-4; maybe TRBD1 (5 bases). V lost 0 bases to trimming and J lost 5 bases, with 13 bases between them. This CDR3 region has 16 residues. Germline CDR1 reads LNHNV; CDR2 reads YYDKDF (reference sequence). The CDR3 protein is CATSREIGRVNEKLFF. For the CDR3, the DNA is TGTGCCACCAGCAGAGAGATAGGCAGGGTGAATGAAAAACTGTTTTTT.

This sequence joins TRBV6-2 or TRBV6-3 and TRBJ2-3, with 8 nucleotides matching TRBD1. CDR3 length: 15 residues. Germline CDR1 and CDR2: MNHEY and SVGEGT. J lost 1 base, V lost 0 bases, and 0 bases had no gene match. In nucleotides, the CDR3 is TGTGCCAGCAGTTACTCGGACAGGGGCACAGATACGCAGTATTTT. Translating it yields CASSYSDRGTDTQYF.

The chain combines TRBV10-2 with TRBJ1-5, with D perhaps TRBD1 (6 bases). Germline V gene sequence: CDR1 WSHSY, CDR2 SAAADI. This CDR3 is built from 15 residues. With 6 bases removed from V and 2 bases from J, the gap between germline ends came to 14 bases. The CDR3 sequence: CASSPRGAGNQPQHF. CDR3 sequence (DNA): TGCGCCAGCAGCCCCAGGGGAGCGGGCAATCAGCCCCAGCATTTT.

The chain joins TRBV6-6 to TRBJ2-7; 10 nucleotides agree with TRBD2. Germline lookup yields CDR1 MNHNY and CDR2 SVGAGI (reference sequence). V was pared by 5 bases and J by 3 bases, with 4 bases of the junction left unmatched. CDR3 size: 14 residues. In DNA, the CDR3 is TGTGCCAGCAGTCGGACTAGCGGAGGCTACGAGCAGTACTTC. As protein: CASSRTSGGYEQYF.